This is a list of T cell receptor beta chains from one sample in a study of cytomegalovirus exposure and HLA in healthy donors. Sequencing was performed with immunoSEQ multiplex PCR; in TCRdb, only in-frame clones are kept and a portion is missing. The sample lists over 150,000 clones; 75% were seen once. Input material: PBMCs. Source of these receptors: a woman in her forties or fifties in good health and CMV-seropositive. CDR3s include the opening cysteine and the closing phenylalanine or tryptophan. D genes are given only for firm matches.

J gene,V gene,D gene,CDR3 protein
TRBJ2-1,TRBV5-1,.,CASSLVREGDEQFF
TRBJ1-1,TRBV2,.,CASRRLTGGYTEAFF
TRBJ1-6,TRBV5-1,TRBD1,CASSTTGPNSPLHF
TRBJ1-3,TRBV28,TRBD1,CASSKPGQTIRNTIYF
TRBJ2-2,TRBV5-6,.,CASSWRGPGTGELFF
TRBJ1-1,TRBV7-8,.,CASSPSSGLNTEAFF
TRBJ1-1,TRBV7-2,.,CASSFYSGSEAFF
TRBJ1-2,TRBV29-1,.,CSVEASRGEGYTF
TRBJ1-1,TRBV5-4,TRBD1,CASSVGQATHEAFF
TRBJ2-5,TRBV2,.,CASSRDNQETQYF
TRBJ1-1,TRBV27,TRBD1,CASSLQQGGFTEAFF
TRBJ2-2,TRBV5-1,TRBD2,CASSLAGPSTGELFF
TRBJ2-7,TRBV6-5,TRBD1,CASSSGTGHSYEQYF
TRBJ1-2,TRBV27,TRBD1,CASSRSQIRTGRGYTF
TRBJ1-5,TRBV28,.,CASSLSTGLGSLNQPQHF
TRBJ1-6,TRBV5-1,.,CASSIEAGINSPLHF
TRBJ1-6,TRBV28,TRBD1,CASSLLAETGWHSPLHF
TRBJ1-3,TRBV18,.,CASSPQTGGNTIYF
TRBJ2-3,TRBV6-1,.,CASSYPGTQYF
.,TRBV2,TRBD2,CASSLSGANTGELFF
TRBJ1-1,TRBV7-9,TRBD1,CASSLIGDSKAFF
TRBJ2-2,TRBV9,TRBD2,CASSPHGGMNTGELFF
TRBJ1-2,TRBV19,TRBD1,CAGSTGGVGYTF
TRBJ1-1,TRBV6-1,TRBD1,CASTTTGIGNTEAFF
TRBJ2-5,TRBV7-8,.,CASSLDRGETQYF
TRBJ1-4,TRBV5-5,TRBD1,CASSSRTGQGEKLFF
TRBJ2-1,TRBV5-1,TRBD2,CASSLASGGYNEQFF
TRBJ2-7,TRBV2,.,CASREGPPWNEQYF
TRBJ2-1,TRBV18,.,CASSPQGTITDEQFF
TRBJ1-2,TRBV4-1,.,CASSQDAGVYGYTF
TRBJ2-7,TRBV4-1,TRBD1,CASSQVSTGVDEQYF
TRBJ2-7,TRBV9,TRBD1,CASSPWAGGTYEQYF
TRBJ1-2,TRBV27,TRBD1,CASSLSGPGGDYGYTF
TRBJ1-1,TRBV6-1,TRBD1,CASSEVGTAAEAFF
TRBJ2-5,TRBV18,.,CASSPSKETQYF
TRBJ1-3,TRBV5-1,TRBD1,CATKLSPGQGNTIYF
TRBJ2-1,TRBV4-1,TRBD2,CASSPQFSGGSYNEQFF
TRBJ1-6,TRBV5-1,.,CASSLAPGAHSPLHF
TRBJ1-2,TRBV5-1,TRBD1,CASKQNGQAANYGYPF
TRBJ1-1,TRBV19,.,CASNKEAATEAFF
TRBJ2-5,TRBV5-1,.,CASSLGGRGEETQYF
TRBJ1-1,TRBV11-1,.,CASSSYRGATEAFF
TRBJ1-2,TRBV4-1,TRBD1,CASSQDSGQGASGYTF
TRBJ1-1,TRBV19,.,CASRQGGGRTEAFF
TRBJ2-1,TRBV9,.,CASSGSYYNEQFF
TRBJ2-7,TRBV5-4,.,CASSPGQRGSYEQYF
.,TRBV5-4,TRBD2,CASSSGGNPYEQYF
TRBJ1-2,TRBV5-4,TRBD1,CASSSPGQYYGYTF
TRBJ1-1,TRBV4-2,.,CASSQEYGNTEAFF
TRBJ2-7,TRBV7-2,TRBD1,CASSLGDRVVREQYF
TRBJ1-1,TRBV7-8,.,CASSSQGGTEAFF